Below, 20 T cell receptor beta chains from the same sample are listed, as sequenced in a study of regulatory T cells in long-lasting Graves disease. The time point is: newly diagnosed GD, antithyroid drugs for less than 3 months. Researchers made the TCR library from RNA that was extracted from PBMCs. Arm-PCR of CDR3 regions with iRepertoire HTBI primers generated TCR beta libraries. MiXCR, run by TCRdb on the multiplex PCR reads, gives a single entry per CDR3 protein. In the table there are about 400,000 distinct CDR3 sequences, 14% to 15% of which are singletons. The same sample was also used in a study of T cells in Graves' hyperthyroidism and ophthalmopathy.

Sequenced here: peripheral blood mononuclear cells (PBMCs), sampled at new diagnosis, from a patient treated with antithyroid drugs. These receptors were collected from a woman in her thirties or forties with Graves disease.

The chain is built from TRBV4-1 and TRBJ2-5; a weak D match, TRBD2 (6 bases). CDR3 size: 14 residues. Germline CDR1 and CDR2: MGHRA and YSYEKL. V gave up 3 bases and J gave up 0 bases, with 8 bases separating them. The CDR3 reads CASSQIADQETQYF. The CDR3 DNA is TGCGCCAGCAGCCAGATAGCGGACCAAGAGACCCAGTACTTC.

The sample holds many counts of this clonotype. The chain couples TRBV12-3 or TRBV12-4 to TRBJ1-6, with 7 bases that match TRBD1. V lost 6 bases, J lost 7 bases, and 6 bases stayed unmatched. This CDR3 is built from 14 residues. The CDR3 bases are TGTGCCAGCAGCTTGACAGGGTACAATTCACCCCTCCACTTT. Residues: CASSLTGYNSPLHF.

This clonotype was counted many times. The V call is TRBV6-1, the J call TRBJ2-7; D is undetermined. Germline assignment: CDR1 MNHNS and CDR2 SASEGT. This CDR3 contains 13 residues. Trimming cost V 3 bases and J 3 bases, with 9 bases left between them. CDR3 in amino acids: CASSDNGDYEQYF. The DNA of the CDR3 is TGTGCCAGCAGTGACAACGGCGACTACGAGCAGTACTTC.

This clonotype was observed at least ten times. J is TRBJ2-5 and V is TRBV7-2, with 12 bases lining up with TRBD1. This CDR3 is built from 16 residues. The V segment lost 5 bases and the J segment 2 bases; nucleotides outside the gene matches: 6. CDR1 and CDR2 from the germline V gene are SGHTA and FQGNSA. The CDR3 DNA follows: TGTGCCAGCAGCGTACCGGGACAGGGGGCGCAAGAGACCCAGTACTTC. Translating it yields CASSVPGQGAQETQYF.

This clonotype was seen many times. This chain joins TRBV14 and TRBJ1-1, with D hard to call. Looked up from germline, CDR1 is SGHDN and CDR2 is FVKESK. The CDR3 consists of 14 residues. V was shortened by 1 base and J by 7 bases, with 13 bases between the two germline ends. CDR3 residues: CASSQGPGSIEAFF. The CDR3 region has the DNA TGTGCCAGCAGCCAAGGACCCGGGAGTATTGAAGCTTTCTTT. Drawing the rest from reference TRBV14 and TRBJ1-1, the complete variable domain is EAGVTQFPSHSVIEKGQTVTLRCDPISGHDNLYWYRRVMGKEIKFLLHFVKESKQDESGMPNNRFLAERTGGTYSTLKVQPAELEDSGVYFCASSQGPGSIEAFFGQGTRLTVV.

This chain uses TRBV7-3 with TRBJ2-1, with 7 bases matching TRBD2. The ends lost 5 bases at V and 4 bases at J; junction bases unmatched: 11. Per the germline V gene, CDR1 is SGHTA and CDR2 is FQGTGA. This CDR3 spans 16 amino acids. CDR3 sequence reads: CASSRQRDRQYNEQFF. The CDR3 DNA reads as TGTGCCAGCAGCCGCCAGCGGGATCGACAATACAATGAGCAGTTCTTC.

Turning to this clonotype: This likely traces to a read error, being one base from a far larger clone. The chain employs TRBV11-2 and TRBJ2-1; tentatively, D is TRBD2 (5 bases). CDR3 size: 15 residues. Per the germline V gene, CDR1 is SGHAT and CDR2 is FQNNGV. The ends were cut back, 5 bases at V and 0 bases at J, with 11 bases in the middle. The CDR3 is CASSPRGISYNEQFF. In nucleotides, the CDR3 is TGTGCCAGCAGCCCACGAGGGATCTCCTACAATGAGCAGTTCTTC.

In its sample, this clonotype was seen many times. CDR3 DNA: TGTGCCAGCAGTTTTAGTCGCGGGACAGCCGAGCAGTACTTC. This sequence encodes CASSFSRGTAEQYF. The chain is built from TRBV27 and TRBJ2-7, with D perhaps TRBD1 (7 bases). This CDR3 contains 14 residues. Germline CDR1 reads MNHEY; CDR2 reads SMNVEV (reference sequence). Deletions cut 3 bases from V and 6 bases from J, with 15 bases between.

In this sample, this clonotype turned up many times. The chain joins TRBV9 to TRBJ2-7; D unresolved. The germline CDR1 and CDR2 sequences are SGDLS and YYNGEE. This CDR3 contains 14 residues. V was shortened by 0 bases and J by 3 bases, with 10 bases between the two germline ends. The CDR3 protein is CASSVAGSFYEQYF. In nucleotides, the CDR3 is TGTGCCAGCAGCGTAGCGGGCAGCTTCTACGAGCAGTACTTC.

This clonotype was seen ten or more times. CDR3 sequence (DNA): TGTGCCAGCAGTTTAGGCCCCCCCGAACACCAAGAGACCCAGTACTTC. It translates to CASSLGPPEHQETQYF. The chain couples TRBV12-3 or TRBV12-4 to TRBJ2-5; D is uncertain. The V gene lost 1 base and the J gene lost 0 bases, with 12 bases spanning the gap. The CDR3 runs 16 residues.

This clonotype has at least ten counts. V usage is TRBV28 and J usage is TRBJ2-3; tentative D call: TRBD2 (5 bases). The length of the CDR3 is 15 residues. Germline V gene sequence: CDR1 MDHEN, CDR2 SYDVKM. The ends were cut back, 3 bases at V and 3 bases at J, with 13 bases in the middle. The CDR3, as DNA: TGTGCCAGCAGTTTTGCCTCAAGGGAGACAGATACGCAGTATTTT. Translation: CASSFASRETDTQYF.

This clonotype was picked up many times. CDR3 amino acids: CAISDRATAGELFF. Here the CDR3 DNA reads TGTGCCATCAGTGATAGGGCGACGGCCGGGGAGCTGTTTTTT. This sequence joins TRBV10-3 and TRBJ2-2; D gene uncertain. CDR3 length: 14 residues. V lost 3 bases to trimming and J lost 6 bases, with 11 bases between them. CDR1 and CDR2 (germline): ENHRY, SYGVKD.

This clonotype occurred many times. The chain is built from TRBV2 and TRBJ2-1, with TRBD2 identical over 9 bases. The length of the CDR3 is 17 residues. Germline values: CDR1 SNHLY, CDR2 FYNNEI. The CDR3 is CAVVGISGTSHYNEQFF. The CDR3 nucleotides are TGTGCAGTAGTCGGAATATCCGGGACTAGCCATTACAATGAGCAGTTCTTC.

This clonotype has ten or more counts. The CDR3 spells CASSYLGTEQFF. The CDR3 DNA is TGTGCCAGCAGCTATCTCGGGACAGAGCAGTTCTTC. The gene calls are TRBV7-9 and TRBJ2-1, with D possibly matching TRBD1 (6 bases). The CDR3 runs 12 residues. Germline V CDR1 and CDR2: SEHNR, FQNEAQ (reference sequence). V gave up 4 bases and J gave up 10 bases, with 11 bases separating them.

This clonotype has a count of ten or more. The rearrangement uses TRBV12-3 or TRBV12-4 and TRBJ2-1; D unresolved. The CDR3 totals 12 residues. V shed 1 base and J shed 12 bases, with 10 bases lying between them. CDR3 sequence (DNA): TGTGCCAGCAGTTTAGGGCCCGTTGTGCAGTTCTTC. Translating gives CASSLGPVVQFF.

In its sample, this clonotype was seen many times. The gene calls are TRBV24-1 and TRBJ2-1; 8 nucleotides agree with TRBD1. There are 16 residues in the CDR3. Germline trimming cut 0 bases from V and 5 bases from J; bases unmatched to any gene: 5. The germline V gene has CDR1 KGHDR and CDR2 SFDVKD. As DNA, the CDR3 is TGTGCCACCAGTGATTTGGGACAGGGCCGGCACAATGAGCAGTTCTTC. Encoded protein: CATSDLGQGRHNEQFF.

The CDR3 DNA reads as TGCGCCAGCAGCCAAGCTACAGGGGAATGGAACACTGAAGCTTTCTTT. This sequence encodes CASSQATGEWNTEAFF. The chain carries TRBV4-1 and TRBJ1-1, with 7 bases aligning to TRBD1. The CDR3 contains 16 residues. The trim removed 1 base at V and 1 base at J, leaving 6 bases unmatched. Germline-derived CDR1 and CDR2 are MGHRA and YSYEKL.

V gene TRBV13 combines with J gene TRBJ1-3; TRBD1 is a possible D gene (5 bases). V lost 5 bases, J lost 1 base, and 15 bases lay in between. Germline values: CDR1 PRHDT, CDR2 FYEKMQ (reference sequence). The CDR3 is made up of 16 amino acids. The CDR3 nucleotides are TGTGCCAGCAGCCTATCTAGGGGCTTTTCTGGAAACACCATATATTTT. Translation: CASSLSRGFSGNTIYF.

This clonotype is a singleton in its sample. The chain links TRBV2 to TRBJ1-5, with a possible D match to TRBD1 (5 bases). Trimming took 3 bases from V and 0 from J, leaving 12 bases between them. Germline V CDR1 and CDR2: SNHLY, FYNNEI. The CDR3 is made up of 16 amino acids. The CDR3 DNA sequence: TGTGCCAGCAGTGAGCCAATGACAGATAGCAATCAGCCCCAGCATTTT. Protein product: CASSEPMTDSNQPQHF.

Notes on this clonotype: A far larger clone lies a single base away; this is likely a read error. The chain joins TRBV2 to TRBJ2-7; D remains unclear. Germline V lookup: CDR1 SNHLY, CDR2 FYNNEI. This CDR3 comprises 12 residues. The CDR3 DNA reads TGTGACAGCAGCCAAAGCTCCTACGAGCAGTACTTC. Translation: CDSSQSSYEQYF.